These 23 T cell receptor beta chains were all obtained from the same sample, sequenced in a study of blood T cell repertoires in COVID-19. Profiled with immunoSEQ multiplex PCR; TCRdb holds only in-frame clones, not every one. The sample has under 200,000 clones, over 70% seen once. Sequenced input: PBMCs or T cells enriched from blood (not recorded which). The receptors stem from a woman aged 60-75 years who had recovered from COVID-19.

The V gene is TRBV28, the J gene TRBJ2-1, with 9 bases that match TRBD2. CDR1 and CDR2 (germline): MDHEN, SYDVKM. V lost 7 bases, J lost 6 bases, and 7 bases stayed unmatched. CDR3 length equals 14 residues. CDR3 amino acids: CASIPAGGRNEQFF. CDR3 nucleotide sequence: TGTGCCAGCATCCCAGCGGGAGGCCGCAATGAGCAGTTCTTC. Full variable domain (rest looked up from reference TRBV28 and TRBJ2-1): DVKVTQSSRYLVKRTGEKVFLECVQDMDHENMFWYRQDPGLGLRLIYFSYDVKMKEKGDIPEGYSVSREKKERFSLILESASTNQTSMYLCASIPAGGRNEQFFGPGTRLTVL.

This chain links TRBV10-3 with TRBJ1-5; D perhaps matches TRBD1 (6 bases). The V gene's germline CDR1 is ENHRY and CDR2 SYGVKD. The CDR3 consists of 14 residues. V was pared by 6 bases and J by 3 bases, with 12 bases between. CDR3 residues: CAISKDSTNQPQHF. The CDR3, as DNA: TGTGCCATCAGCAAGGACAGTACCAATCAGCCCCAGCATTTT.

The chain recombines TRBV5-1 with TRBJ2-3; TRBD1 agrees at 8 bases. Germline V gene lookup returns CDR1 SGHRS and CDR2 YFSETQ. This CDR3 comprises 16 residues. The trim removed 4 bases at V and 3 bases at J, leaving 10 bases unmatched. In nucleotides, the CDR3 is TGCGCCAGCAGCAGGCGGACAGGGATAAGTACAGATACGCAGTATTTT. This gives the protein CASSRRTGISTDTQYF.

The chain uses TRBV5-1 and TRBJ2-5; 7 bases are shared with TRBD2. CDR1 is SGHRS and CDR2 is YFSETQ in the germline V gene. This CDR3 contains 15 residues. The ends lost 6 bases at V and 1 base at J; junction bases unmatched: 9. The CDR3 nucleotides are TGCGCCAGCACCATGGGGACTATTTCCCAAGAGACCCAGTACTTC. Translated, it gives CASTMGTISQETQYF.

CDR3: CASSLWDRGEAFF. CDR3 in DNA: TGTGCCAGCAGCTTATGGGACAGGGGCGAAGCTTTCTTT. This chain uses TRBV11-1 with TRBJ1-1, with 10 bases fitting TRBD1. The V gene's germline CDR1 is SGHAT and CDR2 FQDESV (reference sequence). The CDR3 has 13 residues. Losses at the gene ends were 2 bases for V and 8 bases for J; bases not matched to a gene: 2.

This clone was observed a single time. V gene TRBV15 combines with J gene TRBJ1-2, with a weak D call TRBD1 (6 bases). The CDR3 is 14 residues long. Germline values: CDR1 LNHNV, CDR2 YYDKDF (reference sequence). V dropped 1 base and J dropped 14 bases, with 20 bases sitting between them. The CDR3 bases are TGTGCCACCAGCAGAGGAGGGACACAAAATCCCGGAACCTTC. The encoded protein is CATSRGGTQNPGTF. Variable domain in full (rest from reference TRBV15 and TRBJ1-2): DAMVIQNPRYQVTQFGKPVTLSCSQTLNHNVMYWYQQKSSQAPKLLFHYYDKDFNNEADTPDNFQSRRPNTSFCFLDIRSPGLGDTAMYLCATSRGGTQNPGTFGSGTRLTVV.

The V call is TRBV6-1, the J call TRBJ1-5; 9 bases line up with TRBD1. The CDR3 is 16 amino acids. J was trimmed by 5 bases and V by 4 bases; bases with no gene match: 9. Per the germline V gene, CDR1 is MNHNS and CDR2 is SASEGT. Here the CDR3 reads CASSVHTGGWDQPQHF. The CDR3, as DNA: TGTGCCAGCAGTGTACATACAGGGGGCTGGGATCAGCCCCAGCATTTT.

The chain's CDR3 is CASSFGHDYGYTF. CDR3 bases: TGCGCCAGCAGCTTTGGGCACGACTATGGCTACACCTTC. The genes are TRBV5-1 and TRBJ1-2; unclear D gene. Germline V CDR1 and CDR2: SGHRS, YFSETQ. Trimming took off 2 bases at V and 3 bases at J, with 8 bases between the two ends. The CDR3 spans 13 residues.

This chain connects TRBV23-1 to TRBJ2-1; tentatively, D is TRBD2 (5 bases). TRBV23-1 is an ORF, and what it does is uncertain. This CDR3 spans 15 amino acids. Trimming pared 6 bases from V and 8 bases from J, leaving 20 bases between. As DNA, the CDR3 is TGCGCCAGCAGGTTCTCAGGACTCTGGCCTCATGAGCAGTTCTTC. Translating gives CASRFSGLWPHEQFF.

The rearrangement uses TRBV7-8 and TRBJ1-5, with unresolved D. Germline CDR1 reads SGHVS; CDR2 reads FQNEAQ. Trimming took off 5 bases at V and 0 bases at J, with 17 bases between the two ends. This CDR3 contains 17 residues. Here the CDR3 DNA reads TGTGCCAGCAGCCCCTTGGGGAGTTCTACTAGCAATCAGCCCCAGCATTTT. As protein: CASSPLGSSTSNQPQHF.

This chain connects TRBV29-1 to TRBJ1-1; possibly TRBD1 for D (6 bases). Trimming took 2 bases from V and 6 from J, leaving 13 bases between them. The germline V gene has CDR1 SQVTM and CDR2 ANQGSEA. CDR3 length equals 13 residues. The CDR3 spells CSVENRAGAEAFF. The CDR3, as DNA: TGCAGCGTTGAAAATCGGGCAGGGGCTGAAGCTTTCTTT.

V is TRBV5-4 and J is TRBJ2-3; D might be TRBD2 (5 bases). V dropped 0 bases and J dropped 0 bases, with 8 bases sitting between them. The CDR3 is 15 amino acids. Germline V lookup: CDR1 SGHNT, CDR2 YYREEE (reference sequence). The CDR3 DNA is TGTGCCAGCAGCTTGGGAGGCGGGAGCACAGATACGCAGTATTTT. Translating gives CASSLGGGSTDTQYF. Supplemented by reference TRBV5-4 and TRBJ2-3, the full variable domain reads ETGVTQSPTHLIKTRGQQVTLRCSSQSGHNTVSWYQQALGQGPQFIFQYYREEENGRGNFPPRFSGLQFPNYSSELNVNALELDDSALYLCASSLGGGSTDTQYFGPGTRLTVL.

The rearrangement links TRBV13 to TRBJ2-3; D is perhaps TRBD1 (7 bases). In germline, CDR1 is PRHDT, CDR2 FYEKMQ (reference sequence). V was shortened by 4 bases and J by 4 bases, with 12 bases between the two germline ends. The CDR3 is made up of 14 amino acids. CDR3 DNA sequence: TGTGCCAGCAGCTCCAGGGGGGCTTCAGATACGCAGTATTTT. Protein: CASSSRGASDTQYF.

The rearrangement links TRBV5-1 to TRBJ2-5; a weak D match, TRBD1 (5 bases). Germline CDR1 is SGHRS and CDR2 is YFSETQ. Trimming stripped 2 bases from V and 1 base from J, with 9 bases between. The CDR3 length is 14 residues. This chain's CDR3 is CASSFIQGQETQYF. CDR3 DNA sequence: TGCGCCAGCAGCTTCATCCAGGGCCAAGAGACCCAGTACTTC.

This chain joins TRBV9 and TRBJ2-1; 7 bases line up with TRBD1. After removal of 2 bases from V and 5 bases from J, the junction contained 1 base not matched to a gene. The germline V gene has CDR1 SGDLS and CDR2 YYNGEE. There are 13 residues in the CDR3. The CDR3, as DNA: TGTGCCAGCAGCGTTGGACAGGACAATGAGCAGTTCTTC. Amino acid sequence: CASSVGQDNEQFF.

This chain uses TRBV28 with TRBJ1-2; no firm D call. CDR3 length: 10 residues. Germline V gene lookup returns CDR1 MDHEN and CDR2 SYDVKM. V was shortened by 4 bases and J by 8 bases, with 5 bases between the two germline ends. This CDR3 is CASSSEGYTF. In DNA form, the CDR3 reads TGTGCCAGCAGTTCCGAGGGCTACACCTTC.

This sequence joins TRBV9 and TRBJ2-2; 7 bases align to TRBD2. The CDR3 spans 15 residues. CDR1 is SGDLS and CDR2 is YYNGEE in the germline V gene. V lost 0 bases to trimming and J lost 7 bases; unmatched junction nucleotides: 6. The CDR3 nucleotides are TGTGCCAGCAGCGTAGGCGGGAGTGGTAGCGGGGAGCTGTTTTTT. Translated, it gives CASSVGGSGSGELFF.

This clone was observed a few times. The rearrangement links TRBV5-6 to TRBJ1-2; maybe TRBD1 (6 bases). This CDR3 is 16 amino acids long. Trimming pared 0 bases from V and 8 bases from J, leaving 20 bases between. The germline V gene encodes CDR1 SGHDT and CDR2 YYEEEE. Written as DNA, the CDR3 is TGTGCCAGCAGCTTGGCCCCAGGACAGCGGGGTCGCGGCTACACCTTC. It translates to CASSLAPGQRGRGYTF.

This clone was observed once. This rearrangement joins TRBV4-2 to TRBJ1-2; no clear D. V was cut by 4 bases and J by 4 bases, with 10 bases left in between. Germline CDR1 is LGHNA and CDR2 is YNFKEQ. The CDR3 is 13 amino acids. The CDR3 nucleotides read TGTGCCAGCAGCCCCTTAAGGAGCTATGGCTACACCTTC. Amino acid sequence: CASSPLRSYGYTF.

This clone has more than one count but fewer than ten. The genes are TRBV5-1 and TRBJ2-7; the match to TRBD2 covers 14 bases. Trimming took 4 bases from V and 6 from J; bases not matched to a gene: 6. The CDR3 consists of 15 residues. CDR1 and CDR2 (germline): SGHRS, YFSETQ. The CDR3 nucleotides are TGCGCCAGCAGCGAACTTGGGACTAGCGGGAGCGAGCAGTACTTC. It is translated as CASSELGTSGSEQYF.

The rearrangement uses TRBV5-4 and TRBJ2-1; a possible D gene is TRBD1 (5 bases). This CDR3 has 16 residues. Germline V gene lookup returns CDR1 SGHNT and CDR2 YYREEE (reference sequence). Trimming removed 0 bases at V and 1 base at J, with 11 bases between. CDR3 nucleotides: TGTGCCAGCAGCTTGGGACTGGCAGGGTCCTACAATGAGCAGTTCTTC. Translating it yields CASSLGLAGSYNEQFF. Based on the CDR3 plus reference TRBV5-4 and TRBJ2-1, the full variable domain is ETGVTQSPTHLIKTRGQQVTLRCSSQSGHNTVSWYQQALGQGPQFIFQYYREEENGRGNFPPRFSGLQFPNYSSELNVNALELDDSALYLCASSLGLAGSYNEQFFGPGTRLTVL.

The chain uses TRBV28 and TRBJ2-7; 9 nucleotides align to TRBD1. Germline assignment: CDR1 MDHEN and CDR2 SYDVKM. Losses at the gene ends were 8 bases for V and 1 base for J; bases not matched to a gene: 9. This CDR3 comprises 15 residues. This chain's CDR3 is CASRTGGTWSYEQYF. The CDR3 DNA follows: TGTGCCAGCCGTACAGGGGGCACTTGGTCCTACGAGCAGTACTTC. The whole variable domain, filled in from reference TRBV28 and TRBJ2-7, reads DVKVTQSSRYLVKRTGEKVFLECVQDMDHENMFWYRQDPGLGLRLIYFSYDVKMKEKGDIPEGYSVSREKKERFSLILESASTNQTSMYLCASRTGGTWSYEQYFGPGTRLTVT.

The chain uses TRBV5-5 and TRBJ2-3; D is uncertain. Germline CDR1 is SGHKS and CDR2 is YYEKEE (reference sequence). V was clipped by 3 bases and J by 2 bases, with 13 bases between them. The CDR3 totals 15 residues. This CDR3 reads CASSWPGSITDTQYF. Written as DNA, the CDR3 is TGTGCCAGCAGCTGGCCCGGGTCTATCACAGATACGCAGTATTTT. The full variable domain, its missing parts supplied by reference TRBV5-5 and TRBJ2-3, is DAGVTQSPTHLIKTRGQQVTLRCSPISGHKSVSWYQQVLGQGPQFIFQYYEKEERGRGNFPDRFSARQFPNYSSELNVNALLLGDSALYLCASSWPGSITDTQYFGPGTRLTVL.